These T cell receptor beta chains were read from a single sample in a study of human T cells and chemical hapten exposure. TCRdb re-called the RACE reads with MiXCR, one entry per CDR3 protein. The sample consists of 300,000 to 450,000 distinct CDR3 sequences, nearly 5% of them appearing once. Sequenced material: whole blood, taken in connection with sensitization to the hapten diphenylcyclopropenone (DPC). Receptor source: a woman aged 45 to 65 with alopecia areata. Some clones in this sample may be carry-over from other donors' samples. Both conserved end residues are part of each CDR3. A D gene is named only where the DNA matches it firmly. Rows give clone size only sometimes, using once, few, many, or a class for an expanded clone.

j_gene | d_gene | abundance | v_gene | CDR3nt | CDR3aa
TRBJ2-3 | NA | few | TRBV6-1 | TGTGCCAGCCTGACGGGGGGCATCGGCACAGATACGCAGTATTTT | CASLTGGIGTDTQYF
TRBJ1-5 | NA | many | TRBV29-1 | TGCAGCACTAGCGACAGTTATGATCAGCCCCAGCATTTT | CSTSDSYDQPQHF
TRBJ2-7 | TRBD1 | many | TRBV7-9 | TGTGCCAGCAGCTCGGACAGGGCCGTGTACGAGCAGTACTTC | CASSSDRAVYEQYF
TRBJ2-1 | TRBD1 | few | TRBV6-5 | TGTGCCAGCAGCCTCGACAGGGCATTCAATGAGCAGTTCTTC | CASSLDRAFNEQFF
TRBJ2-3 | NA | NA | TRBV27 | TGTGCCAGCACTCCCTGGTCGGCCGGGTCAGATACGCAGTATTTT | CASTPWSAGSDTQYF
TRBJ2-5 | NA | many | TRBV5-1 | TGCGCCAGCAGCTTGGGGGCAACCCGGGAGACCCAGTACTTC | CASSLGATRETQYF
TRBJ2-4 | NA | NA | TRBV10-3 | TGTGCCATCAGTGAGTCGGCCGGGACCGTAGCCAAAAACATTCAGTACTTC | CAISESAGTVAKNIQYF
TRBJ1-2 | TRBD1 | many | TRBV18 | TGTGCCAGCTCGCCCGGGACAGGGATGATGGATGGCTACACCTTC | CASSPGTGMMDGYTF
TRBJ1-2 | NA | NA | TRBV7-2 | TGTGCCAGCAGTCCCGGGCGAAGGGTTGGCTACACCTTC | CASSPGRRVGYTF
TRBJ2-2 | NA | NA | TRBV20-1 | TGCAGTGCTAGCGGACCTATCACCGGGGAGCTGTTTTTT | CSASGPITGELFF
TRBJ2-7 | NA | few | TRBV12-3/TRBV12-4 | TGTGCCAGCAGTTTAAGTCTCTGGGAGCAGTACTTC | CASSLSLWEQYF
TRBJ2-7 | TRBD2 | many | TRBV12-3/TRBV12-4 | TGTGCCAGCAGGAAAGCGGGAGGGAAATACGAGCAGTACTTC | CASRKAGGKYEQYF
TRBJ1-5 | TRBD1 | many | TRBV6-1 | TGTGCCAGCAGTGAAGGACAGGGGTACAATCAGCCCCAGCATTTT | CASSEGQGYNQPQHF
TRBJ1-5 | NA | many | TRBV5-1 | TGCGCCAGCAGCCCGGAGGGCAATCAGCCCCAGCATTTT | CASSPEGNQPQHF
TRBJ2-1 | NA | few | TRBV7-2 | TGTGCCAGCAGCTCCGACCGTAGACCCGTACAGTTCTTC | CASSSDRRPVQFF
TRBJ2-2 | NA | many | TRBV5-6 | TGTGCCAGCAGCTTGGGAGTCTCTACCGGGGAGCTGTTTTTT | CASSLGVSTGELFF
TRBJ1-1 | TRBD1 | few | TRBV7-9 | TGTGCCAGCAGCGAGGACAGGCCTGAAGCTTTCTTT | CASSEDRPEAFF
TRBJ1-6 | TRBD1 | few | TRBV20-1 | TGCAGTGCCAAGCTGAGGGGACAGAGTAATTCACCCCTCCACTTT | CSAKLRGQSNSPLHF
TRBJ2-4 | TRBD2 | NA | TRBV5-6 | TGTGCCAGCAGCGCGGGACTAGAAAACATTCAGTACTTC | CASSAGLENIQYF
TRBJ1-1 | NA | many | TRBV12-3/TRBV12-4 | TGTGCCAGCAGTTTTCGGGCCATGAACACTGAAGCTTTCTTT | CASSFRAMNTEAFF
TRBJ1-1 | NA | few | TRBV12-3/TRBV12-4 | TGTGCCAGCATACGGGGCCAGGTCACTGAAGCTTTCTTT | CASIRGQVTEAFF
TRBJ1-1 | TRBD1 | many | TRBV27 | TGTGCCAGCAGTCCGTGGGACAGGGACACTGAAGCTTTCTTT | CASSPWDRDTEAFF
TRBJ2-4 | NA | NA | TRBV6-2/TRBV6-3 | TGTGCCAGCACCCTCAATGACCGAGGGGACATTCAGTACTTC | CASTLNDRGDIQYF
TRBJ2-5 | TRBD1 | many | TRBV7-2 | TGTGCCAGCAGCTGGGGGACAGGAGTTCAAGAGACCCAGTACTTC | CASSWGTGVQETQYF
TRBJ2-5 | TRBD1 | many | TRBV6-6 | TGTGCCAGCACCCTACAGGGGGCAGGGGGAGAGACCCAGTACTTC | CASTLQGAGGETQYF
TRBJ2-7 | NA | few | TRBV20-1 | TGCAGTGCTACTGGACCCCCCTACGAGCAGTACTTC | CSATGPPYEQYF
TRBJ1-6 | TRBD1 | NA | TRBV7-8 | TGTGCCAGCAGCCCGCGACAGGGAAGAAATAGCTCACCCCTCCACTTT | CASSPRQGRNSSPLHF
TRBJ2-7 | TRBD2 | NA | TRBV28 | TGTGCCAGCAGTTTGGGACTAGCGGCAAGCGAGCAGTACTTC | CASSLGLAASEQYF
TRBJ2-7 | NA | many | TRBV14 | TGTGCCAGCAGCCAAGATGCGCGGCCCTACGAGCAGTACTTC | CASSQDARPYEQYF
TRBJ1-2 | TRBD1 | many | TRBV12-3/TRBV12-4 | TGTGCCAGCAGTTTCTCGGACAGGGGGACCTATGGCTACACCTTC | CASSFSDRGTYGYTF
TRBJ1-1 | NA | many | TRBV5-6 | TGTGCCAGCAGCTTGGTCGGGGGGGCGAACACTGAAGCTTTCTTT | CASSLVGGANTEAFF
TRBJ1-1 | NA | many | TRBV6-1 | TGTGCCACCCAAGGGGTGAATGGTGAAGCTTTCTTT | CATQGVNGEAFF
TRBJ1-1 | NA | many | TRBV12-3/TRBV12-4 | TGTGCCAGCAGGCAGAACACTGAAGCTTTCTTT | CASRQNTEAFF
TRBJ2-7 | NA | many | TRBV28 | TGTGCCAGCAGAGGCGGGGCTAACTCCTACGAGCAGTACTTC | CASRGGANSYEQYF
TRBJ2-2 | NA | NA | TRBV4-2 | TGTGACAGCTCCGGAGTAGCTGGCGGGGAGCTGTTTTTT | CDSSGVAGGELFF
TRBJ1-1 | NA | NA | TRBV27 | TGTGCCAGCAGTCTCAGGGTCGGCGGCACTGAAGCTTTCTTT | CASSLRVGGTEAFF
TRBJ2-2 | NA | NA | TRBV5-1 | TGCGCCAGCAGCCAGGTTGGCGGGGACACCGGGGAGCTGTTTTTT | CASSQVGGDTGELFF
TRBJ1-2 | NA | many | TRBV24-1 | TGTGCCACCAGTGATCCCCAGCAGCCGGGCTACACCTTC | CATSDPQQPGYTF
TRBJ2-2 | TRBD2 | few | TRBV20-1 | TGCAGTGCTAGAGGCGTGGGACTAGCGGGACGGAACACCGGGGAGCTGTTTTTT | CSARGVGLAGRNTGELFF
TRBJ2-1 | NA | NA | TRBV12-3/TRBV12-4 | TGTGCCAGCAGTTTTCCGGGCTCGGATGAGCAGTTCTTC | CASSFPGSDEQFF
TRBJ2-5 | NA | few | TRBV11-2 | TGTGCCAGCAGCCCGCCGGGCGGGGAGGATTACGAGACCCAGTACTTC | CASSPPGGEDYETQYF
TRBJ1-5 | NA | NA | TRBV6-5 | TGTGCCAGCAGTAAAAGGGGTGGTTTGAGCAATCAGCCCCAGCATTTT | CASSKRGGLSNQPQHF